The rows below give T cell receptor beta chains drawn from one sample of a study of vaccination and CD4 T cells after COVID-19. TCRdb independently ran MiXCR on the PCR reads; one entry per CDR3 protein. The top ten hold roughly 8.1% of the sample, which has about 21,000 distinct CDR3 sequences, 40% seen once. Their specific antigens are unknown. The starting material was CD4+ T cells from blood, cultured in vitro, obtained after SARS-CoV-2 vaccination. The source is a human donor who had recovered from COVID-19. Each CDR3 is given with its conserved first and last residue. D genes are given only for firm matches. Size is stated for part of the rows, as once, few or many counts, or as a class when the clone is expanded.

d_call	v_call	clone_size	j_call	cdr3_nt	cdr3_aa
-	TRBV27	-	TRBJ2-5	TGTGCCAGCGGCGAGGAGACCCAGTACTTC	CASGEETQYF
-	TRBV6-5	-	TRBJ1-1	TGTGCCAGCAGTTACGGAAGCAGGGGAGGCACTGAAGCTTTCTTT	CASSYGSRGGTEAFF
-	TRBV7-9	-	TRBJ1-6	TGTGCCAGCAGCCCTATTGGGACGGTGACACCCCTCCACTTT	CASSPIGTVTPLHF
TRBD1	TRBV28	-	TRBJ1-2	TGTGCCAGCAGTTTCCGGGACAGGGATTTTTATGGCTACACCTTC	CASSFRDRDFYGYTF
TRBD1	TRBV6-2/TRBV6-3	few	TRBJ1-1	TGTGCCAGCAGCTACTCAGGGGGCTGGATGAACACTGAAGCTTTCTTT	CASSYSGGWMNTEAFF
-	TRBV20-1	few	TRBJ1-1	TGCAGTGCTAAGGACCCAGCACACACTGAAGCTTTCTTT	CSAKDPAHTEAFF
-	TRBV20-1	-	TRBJ1-1	TGCAGTGCTATGGGGGGCGACACTGAAGCTTTCTTT	CSAMGGDTEAFF
TRBD1	TRBV7-9	-	TRBJ1-6	TGTGCCAGCAGCTTCGGGGACAGGGGAAACTCCTATAATTCACCCCTCCACTTT	CASSFGDRGNSYNSPLHF
-	TRBV18	-	TRBJ1-1	TGTGCCAGCTCACCACGGGGCCTACCCCACACTGAAGCTTTCTTT	CASSPRGLPHTEAFF
-	TRBV7-6	few	TRBJ2-2	TGTGCCAGCAGCTTAGACAGGGATATAGGGGAGCTGTTTTTT	CASSLDRDIGELFF
TRBD1	TRBV20-1	-	TRBJ2-1	TGCAGTGCTAGTCGGGGACAGGGGGCAATCGATGAGCAGTTCTTC	CSASRGQGAIDEQFF
TRBD2	TRBV20-1	few	TRBJ2-3	TGCAGTGCTAGAGGTCTGACTAGCGGGGGGCCCGCGCGAGGTACGCAGTATTTT	CSARGLTSGGPARGTQYF
-	TRBV7-9	-	TRBJ1-3	TGTGCCAGCAGCTTTTCGGCCCGGGACGTCGGAGGGGACACCATATATTTT	CASSFSARDVGGDTIYF
-	TRBV5-5	-	TRBJ1-2	TGTGCCAGCAGCTTGGGACTGAACTATGGCTACACCTTC	CASSLGLNYGYTF
-	TRBV24-1	-	TRBJ1-5	TGTGCCACCAGTGACCAGAGTAATCAGCCCCAGCATTTT	CATSDQSNQPQHF
-	TRBV4-3	-	TRBJ1-1	TGCGCCAGCAGCCAAGCGGTTCGGGGTGACACTGAAGCTTTCTTT	CASSQAVRGDTEAFF
-	TRBV7-8	few	TRBJ1-2	TGTGCCAGCAGCTTAGCGGGACCATCAAAAAACAGCGGCTACACCTTC	CASSLAGPSKNSGYTF
TRBD1	TRBV20-1	-	TRBJ2-1	TGCAGTGCTATTTATCAGCCAGGGGGCGGGAATGAGCAGTTCTTC	CSAIYQPGGGNEQFF
TRBD1	TRBV4-3	-	TRBJ1-6	TGCGCCAGCAGCTTTACATGGACAGGGGGATTTGACCCCCTCCACTTT	CASSFTWTGGFDPLHF
-	TRBV6-1	few	TRBJ1-5	TGTGCCAGCAGTGGCCGAACAGGCAATCAGCCCCAGCATTTT	CASSGRTGNQPQHF
TRBD2	TRBV10-2	-	TRBJ2-7	TGCGCCAGCACTATAGCGGGCGAAACCTACGAGCAGTACTTC	CASTIAGETYEQYF
-	TRBV20-1	once	TRBJ1-1	TGCAGTGCTAGAGTACGGGGTGGCGTTTGCACTGAAGCTTTCTTT	CSARVRGGVCTEAFF
TRBD2	TRBV10-1	-	TRBJ2-1	TGCGCCAGCAGTAGAAGCGGGGGCCTCTCCTACAATGAGCAGTTCTTC	CASSRSGGLSYNEQFF
-	TRBV20-1	-	TRBJ2-7	TGCAGTGCTAGAGATCGGCCCAGCTCCTACGAGCAGTACTTC	CSARDRPSSYEQYF